These 9 T cell receptor beta chains were sequenced from one sample in a study of radiation and T cells in renal cell carcinoma. Indicated time point: blood 2 weeks post-SBRT. Treatment in this sample: 15 Gy SBRT to primary tumor, nephrectomy 4 weeks later. Generated by immunoSEQ multiplex PCR, the TCRdb table keeps only in-frame clones and is missing some. The table records some 58,000 clones, around 76% of them present only once. The input for sequencing was blood, taken from a patient whose treatment included radiotherapy and nephrectomy. The receptors shown here come from a man aged 55 to 70 with renal cell carcinoma.

This clone was counted only a few times. V is TRBV7-9 and J is TRBJ1-1; 7 bases line up with TRBD1. The CDR3 totals 15 residues. Germline V gene sequence: CDR1 SEHNR, CDR2 FQNEAQ (reference sequence). V lost 4 bases and J lost 0; bases outside the gene matches: 5. The CDR3 sequence: CASSYSQGMNTEAFF. CDR3 coding DNA: TGTGCCAGCAGCTACTCACAGGGGATGAACACTGAAGCTTTCTTT.

V is TRBV6-5 and J is TRBJ2-3, with D perhaps matching TRBD1 (6 bases). CDR1 MNHEY and CDR2 SVGAGI come from the germline V gene. The CDR3 runs 13 residues. V lost 5 bases and J 5 bases, leaving 11 bases between the germline ends. The CDR3 sequence: CASSVQGLDTQYF. The CDR3 DNA reads TGTGCCAGCAGTGTCCAGGGGTTAGATACGCAGTATTTT.

The DNA for the CDR3 is TGTGCCAGTAGTACGCCGGGGCTTGGCTATGGCTACACCTTC. It specifies CASSTPGLGYGYTF. This rearrangement joins TRBV19 to TRBJ1-2, with D tentatively TRBD1 (5 bases). CDR3 size: 14 residues. The V and J ends lost 4 bases and 4 bases respectively, with 13 bases between them. The germline CDR1 and CDR2 sequences are LNHDA and SQIVND (reference sequence). The whole variable domain, filled in from reference TRBV19 and TRBJ1-2, reads DGGITQSPKYLFRKEGQNVTLSCEQNLNHDAMYWYRQDPGQGLRLIYYSQIVNDFQKGDIAEGYSVSREKKESFPLTVTSAQKNPTAFYLCASSTPGLGYGYTFGSGTRLTVV.

The chain uses TRBV10-1 and TRBJ2-1, with 9 bases lining up with TRBD2. The ends lost 4 bases at V and 9 bases at J; junction bases unmatched: 10. The CDR3 covers 15 residues. Germline CDR1 is WNHNN and CDR2 is SYGVQD (reference sequence). CDR3 protein: CASSVGSGGRSEQFF. The CDR3 bases are TGCGCCAGCAGTGTAGGGAGCGGGGGGCGGAGTGAGCAGTTCTTC.

The V gene is TRBV10-1, the J gene TRBJ2-3; D unclear. The germline V and J ends were trimmed by 3 bases and 2 bases, with 3 bases remaining between them. Germline V gene lookup returns CDR1 WNHNN and CDR2 SYGVQD (reference sequence). The CDR3 length is 12 residues. The CDR3 DNA sequence: TGCGCCAGCAGTGAAGACACAGATACGCAGTATTTT. Protein product: CASSEDTDTQYF.

This clone has just a few counts. This chain connects TRBV2 to TRBJ2-3, with D tentatively TRBD1 (5 bases). Germline lookup yields CDR1 SNHLY and CDR2 FYNNEI. This CDR3 has 15 residues. The V end lost 7 bases, the J end lost 0 bases, and 14 bases lay between the germline ends. CDR3 nucleotides: TGTGCCAGCAACCTGGACATTGCTAGCACAGATACGCAGTATTTT. Translated: CASNLDIASTDTQYF.

This sequence joins TRBV18 and TRBJ2-1, with 7 bases aligning to TRBD2. Germline-derived CDR1 and CDR2 are KGHSH and LQKENI. Trimming cost V 5 bases and J 3 bases; bases outside gene matches: 7. The CDR3 has 15 residues. The CDR3: CASSSRAGVYNEQFF. The CDR3, as DNA: TGTGCCAGCTCATCAAGGGCGGGGGTCTACAATGAGCAGTTCTTC.

The chain carries TRBV19 and TRBJ2-2; the D gene is possibly TRBD1 (6 bases). CDR1 is LNHDA and CDR2 is SQIVND in the germline V gene (reference sequence). V lost 6 bases and J 3 bases, leaving 14 bases between the germline ends. The CDR3 consists of 15 residues. The CDR3 here is CASRLRGSDTGELFF. The DNA of the CDR3 is TGTGCCAGTAGACTCAGGGGTTCGGACACCGGGGAGCTGTTTTTT.

J is TRBJ2-3 and V is TRBV4-1; the D gene is possibly TRBD2 (7 bases). V dropped 4 bases and J dropped 4 bases, with 18 bases sitting between them. This CDR3 region has 16 residues. The germline V gene has CDR1 MGHRA and CDR2 YSYEKL. This CDR3 is CASSLGGGDFPDTQYF. CDR3 coding DNA: TGCGCCAGCAGCCTGGGAGGGGGAGACTTTCCAGATACGCAGTATTTT.